One sample yielded the 9 T cell receptor beta chains listed below, sequenced in a study of OX40 agonist ivuxolimab in advanced cancers. Method: immunoSEQ multiplex PCR; TCRdb's copy keeps in-frame clones and lacks some. The profile shows tens of thousands of clones, less than 90% of them singletons. The sequencing used CD4+ or CD8+ T cells sorted from blood, collected in a trial of the OX40 agonist ivuxolimab. The receptor source for this set is an adult with an advanced solid tumor such as melanoma, head and neck, liver or kidney cancer.

The chain's CDR3 is CASSLALAGSSGANVLTF. The CDR3 nucleotides read TGTGCCAGCAGCTTAGCGCTAGCGGGGTCCTCTGGGGCCAACGTCCTGACTTTC. The chain combines TRBV7-6 with TRBJ2-6; 9 nucleotides align to TRBD2. V shed 0 bases, J shed 0 bases, and the junction held 3 bases outside the gene matches. Germline lookup yields CDR1 SGHVS and CDR2 FNYEAQ. There are 18 residues in the CDR3.

J is TRBJ2-2 and V is TRBV27; no firm D call. Trimming removed 5 bases at V and 0 bases at J, with 10 bases between. Germline values: CDR1 MNHEY, CDR2 SMNVEV (reference sequence). The CDR3 runs to 15 residues. The CDR3: CASSPDNPNTGELFF. Here the CDR3 DNA reads TGTGCCAGCAGTCCCGACAACCCGAACACCGGGGAGCTGTTTTTT.

CDR3: CASSVQLTAEAFF. CDR3 DNA: TGCGCCAGCAGCGTCCAACTAACCGCTGAAGCTTTCTTT. The V gene is TRBV5-1, the J gene TRBJ1-1; D call uncertain. Per germline, CDR1 SGHRS and CDR2 YFSETQ. The V and J ends lost 4 bases and 6 bases respectively, with 13 bases between them. The length of the CDR3 is 13 residues.

The CDR3 DNA follows: TGCGCCAGCAGCTTCGGGACAAATGAGAACTATGGCTACACCTTC. Protein sequence: CASSFGTNENYGYTF. The chain uses TRBV5-1 and TRBJ1-2, with D maybe TRBD1 (6 bases). Germline loops: CDR1 SGHRS, CDR2 YFSETQ. The CDR3 has 15 residues. Deletions cut 2 bases from V and 2 bases from J, with 13 bases between.

This chain links TRBV5-6 with TRBJ1-1; 7 bases are a match to TRBD1. The V and J ends lost 6 bases and 7 bases, in that order; junction bases with no gene match: 3. The CDR3 contains 11 residues. Germline CDR1 reads SGHDT; CDR2 reads YYEEEE. The CDR3 sequence: CASTDRDEAFF. CDR3 DNA: TGTGCCAGCACCGACAGGGATGAAGCTTTCTTT.

The genes are TRBV25-1 and TRBJ2-7, with 10 bases lining up with TRBD2. Germline V gene lookup returns CDR1 MGHDK and CDR2 SYGVNS. This CDR3 spans 14 amino acids. J lost 1 base, V lost 6 bases, and 3 bases had no gene match. The CDR3 DNA follows: TGTGCCAGCAGGCGGACTAGCGGATCCTACGAGCAGTACTTC. Translating gives CASRRTSGSYEQYF.

A few counts support this clone. The genes are TRBV29-1 and TRBJ1-1; D is perhaps TRBD1 (5 bases). CDR3 size: 12 residues. CDR1 is SQVTM, CDR2 ANQGSEA, per germline. V lost 7 bases and J lost 5, with 14 bases in between. CDR3 sequence: CSAQGRWTEAFF. CDR3 sequence (DNA): TGCAGCGCTCAGGGACGGTGGACTGAAGCTTTCTTT.

The rearrangement joins TRBV6-5 to TRBJ2-5; no firm D call. CDR1 is MNHEY, CDR2 SVGAGI, per germline. V was clipped by 2 bases and J by 5 bases, with 12 bases between them. The CDR3 covers 14 residues. The CDR3 DNA reads TGTGCCAGCAGTTACATCACGGTGGGGGAGACCCAGTACTTC. Protein product: CASSYITVGETQYF.

This rearrangement joins TRBV7-9 to TRBJ1-2, with D hard to call. Per germline, CDR1 SEHNR and CDR2 FQNEAQ (reference sequence). The CDR3 totals 12 residues. V lost 4 bases and J 8 bases, leaving 11 bases between the germline ends. The CDR3 region is CASSWDETGYTF. CDR3 in DNA: TGTGCCAGCAGCTGGGATGAAACAGGCTACACCTTC.